The 32 T cell receptor beta chains presented below share a single source sample, sequenced in a study of blood T cell repertoires in COVID-19. TCRdb keeps only in-frame clones here, not all; method: immunoSEQ multiplex PCR. The repertoire holds 160,000 or so clones, 75% to 80% seen once, with around 14% in the top ten. The sequencing sample was made of peripheral blood. These receptors were taken from an elderly woman with acute or convalescent COVID-19.

The rearrangement uses TRBV12-3 or TRBV12-4 and TRBJ2-7; D is perhaps TRBD2 (6 bases). The CDR3 runs 12 residues. V lost 4 bases to trimming and J lost 4 bases, with 8 bases between them. The DNA for the CDR3 is TGTGCCAGCAGTTCCGGGGGATACGAGCAGTACTTC. It yields the protein CASSSGGYEQYF.

In this sample, this clone turned up a few times. The chain carries TRBV10-1 and TRBJ2-2; D may be TRBD1 (5 bases). Trimming took off 4 bases at V and 7 bases at J, with 10 bases between the two ends. This CDR3 contains 13 residues. Germline lookup yields CDR1 WNHNN and CDR2 SYGVQD (reference sequence). The CDR3 sequence: CASSVRVGGELFF. DNA for the CDR3: TGCGCCAGCAGTGTCAGGGTTGGCGGGGAGCTGTTTTTT.

This clone is labeled medium-sized. This chain uses TRBV19 with TRBJ1-3, with D perhaps TRBD1 (6 bases). The germline CDR1 and CDR2 sequences are LNHDA and SQIVND (reference sequence). The CDR3 is 15 amino acids. V was pared by 9 bases and J by 2 bases, with 17 bases between. The CDR3 spells CASKSNRVAGNTIYF. The CDR3 region has the DNA TGTGCCAGCAAAAGCAACAGGGTTGCTGGAAACACCATATATTTT.

The gene calls are TRBV5-1 and TRBJ1-2; 9 positions agree with TRBD1. CDR1 is SGHRS and CDR2 is YFSETQ in the germline V gene. The CDR3 is 15 residues long. J gave up 2 bases and V 3 bases, and 5 bases lay outside the gene matches. The CDR3 DNA sequence: TGCGCCAGCAGCTCGGGGACAGGGCAAAACTATGGCTACACCTTC. It codes for CASSSGTGQNYGYTF.

This clone was recorded a few times. The rearrangement joins TRBV7-2 to TRBJ1-1; D is perhaps TRBD1 (6 bases). V gave up 5 bases and J gave up 0 bases, with 13 bases separating them. The CDR3 is 15 amino acids. Germline CDR1 and CDR2: SGHTA and FQGNSA. The CDR3 nucleotides read TGTGCCAGCAGCGGGCAGGGGACGGTGAACACTGAAGCTTTCTTT. As protein: CASSGQGTVNTEAFF.

This clone turned up a few times. The chain couples TRBV5-6 to TRBJ1-5; possible D gene TRBD1, 5 bases. CDR3 length: 15 residues. Trimming pared 0 bases from V and 4 bases from J, leaving 11 bases between. CDR1 is SGHDT, CDR2 YYEEEE, per germline. The CDR3 DNA sequence: TGTGCCAGCAGCTTGGCGGCCAGGGAAAATCAGCCCCAGCATTTT. It specifies CASSLAARENQPQHF.

The chain has TRBV6-2 or TRBV6-3 and TRBJ2-7, with D unresolved. The CDR3 has 11 residues. Germline CDR1 is MNHEY and CDR2 is SVGEGT. V was pared by 5 bases and J by 6 bases, with 8 bases between. CDR3 protein: CASSTMIEQYF. CDR3 nucleotides: TGTGCCAGCAGTACAATGATCGAGCAGTACTTC.

The CDR3 is CASSFGALGVYEQFF. CDR3 nucleotides: TGTGCCAGCAGCTTTGGGGCGTTAGGGGTATATGAGCAGTTCTTC. V gene TRBV11-2 combines with J gene TRBJ2-1; perhaps TRBD1 as D (5 bases). The CDR3 covers 15 residues. V was clipped by 3 bases and J by 8 bases, with 17 bases between them. The germline V gene encodes CDR1 SGHAT and CDR2 FQNNGV.

The table lists this clone with a few counts. This chain links TRBV27 with TRBJ2-2; 9 bases agree with TRBD2. The trim removed 9 bases at V and 5 bases at J, leaving 10 bases unmatched. Germline-derived CDR1 and CDR2 are MNHEY and SMNVEV (reference sequence). The CDR3 runs 15 residues. CDR3: CASFNSGSGTGELFF. DNA of the CDR3: TGTGCCAGTTTCAATAGCGGGAGCGGGACCGGGGAGCTGTTTTTT.

The gene calls are TRBV19 and TRBJ2-2; no firm D call. CDR3 size: 15 residues. Looked up from germline, CDR1 is LNHDA and CDR2 is SQIVND (reference sequence). The V end lost 5 bases, the J end lost 5 bases, and 15 bases lay between the germline ends. This CDR3 reads CASSDMGIKTGELFF. Written as DNA, the CDR3 is TGTGCCAGTAGTGATATGGGCATTAAGACCGGGGAGCTGTTTTTT. The variable domain in full, with the rest retrieved from reference TRBV19 and TRBJ2-2, is DGGITQSPKYLFRKEGQNVTLSCEQNLNHDAMYWYRQDPGQGLRLIYYSQIVNDFQKGDIAEGYSVSREKKESFPLTVTSAQKNPTAFYLCASSDMGIKTGELFFGEGSRLTVL.

This clone has just one count. Here the CDR3 DNA reads TGTGCCAGCAGTGACCGGACGGGGACTAGCGGAGCCAAAAACATTCAGTACTTC. Amino acids: CASSDRTGTSGAKNIQYF. The gene calls are TRBV6-4 and TRBJ2-4; TRBD2 aligns across 11 bases. CDR1 is MRHNA and CDR2 is SNTAGT in the germline V gene. The CDR3 sequence is 18 residues long. Trimming took 2 bases from V and 0 from J; bases not matched to a gene: 6.

This clone was seen only a few times. The V call is TRBV19, the J call TRBJ1-5; D is possibly TRBD1 (6 bases). This CDR3 has 14 residues. Trimming shortened V by 1 base and J by 7 bases, and 11 bases separated the two germline ends. The germline CDR1 and CDR2 sequences are LNHDA and SQIVND (reference sequence). CDR3 nucleotides: TGTGCCAGTAGTATAGGGGGAGGGGGGCAGCCCCAGCATTTT. It yields the protein CASSIGGGGQPQHF.

The table lists this clone with a count of one. The chain is built from TRBV13 and TRBJ1-2; 7 bases align to TRBD1. The V gene end was trimmed by 0 bases and the J gene end by 4 bases; junction bases not matched to a gene: 8. The CDR3 covers 16 residues. Germline CDR1 PRHDT, CDR2 FYEKMQ (reference sequence). The CDR3, as DNA: TGTGCCAGCAGCTTAGGAGGGACAGCGGATTCCTATGGCTACACCTTC. It translates to CASSLGGTADSYGYTF. Together with reference TRBV13 and TRBJ1-2, the CDR3 gives the full variable domain: AAGVIQSPRHLIKEKRETATLKCYPIPRHDTVYWYQQGPGQDPQFLISFYEKMQSDKGSIPDRFSAQQFSDYHSELNMSSLELGDSALYFCASSLGGTADSYGYTFGSGTRLTVV.

Turning to this clone: An end of the junction does not agree with germline; a read error may underlie this. The chain is built from TRBV14 and TRBJ2-7; TRBD1 matches at 11 bases. CDR1 is SGHDN, CDR2 FVKESK, per germline. CDR3 size: 15 residues. In nucleotides, the CDR3 is TGTCCCAGCACCCAAAAGCGGGGACAGGGGGGAGAGCAGTACTTC. This encodes CPSTQKRGQGGEQYF.

This chain connects TRBV6-1 to TRBJ1-2, with 12 bases lining up with TRBD1. Germline V CDR1 and CDR2: MNHNS, SASEGT. The CDR3 runs to 15 residues. Unmatched junction bases numbered 6, after V lost 2 bases and J lost 8 bases. The CDR3 protein is CASSEWDRGLKGYTF. CDR3 sequence (DNA): TGTGCCAGCAGTGAATGGGACAGGGGGCTTAAGGGCTACACCTTC.

V usage is TRBV7-9 and J usage is TRBJ2-7; D gene unclear. The V gene lost 7 bases and the J gene lost 0 bases, with 16 bases spanning the gap. Germline V gene sequence: CDR1 SEHNR, CDR2 FQNEAQ (reference sequence). The CDR3 extends over 15 amino acids. The CDR3 here is CASNKAAAVSYEQYF. DNA of the CDR3: TGTGCCAGCAACAAGGCGGCAGCCGTCTCCTACGAGCAGTACTTC. The full variable domain, in which reference TRBV7-9 and TRBJ2-7 provide the parts outside the CDR3, is DTGVSQNPRHKITKRGQNVTFRCDPISEHNRLYWYRQTLGQGPEFLTYFQNEAQLEKSRLLSDRFSAERPKGSFSTLEIQRTEQGDSAMYLCASNKAAAVSYEQYFGPGTRLTVT.

This clone has only one observation. The CDR3 region has the DNA TGTGCCTGGAGCAGTAGCGGGAGACGTGAGCAGTACTTC. This gives the protein CAWSSSGRREQYF. This chain links TRBV30 with TRBJ2-7; 9 bases map to TRBD2. The CDR3 runs 13 residues. The V segment lost 3 bases and the J segment 7 bases; nucleotides outside the gene matches: 7. Germline V lookup: CDR1 GTSNPN, CDR2 SVGIG (reference sequence). Drawing the rest from reference TRBV30 and TRBJ2-7, the complete variable domain is SQTIHQWPATLVQPVGSPLSLECTVEGTSNPNLYWYRQAAGRGLQLLFYSVGIGQISSEVPQNLSASRPQDRQFILSSKKLLLSDSGFYLCAWSSSGRREQYFGPGTRLTVT.

V usage is TRBV28 and J usage is TRBJ2-1; 7 bases fit TRBD1. This CDR3 has 16 amino acids. The junction had 8 bases not matched to a gene; V was cut back by 1 base and J by 5 bases. The germline gives CDR1 MDHEN, CDR2 SYDVKM. In DNA form, the CDR3 reads TGTGCCAGCAGTTTATCATCCGGGACAGCCGACAATGAGCAGTTCTTC. It encodes CASSLSSGTADNEQFF.

J is TRBJ1-1 and V is TRBV10-3, with a weak D call TRBD1 (6 bases). The V end lost 5 bases, the J end lost 1 base, and 11 bases lay between the germline ends. Germline-derived CDR1 and CDR2 are ENHRY and SYGVKD. The CDR3 is made up of 14 amino acids. The CDR3: CAISQDSSNTEAFF. CDR3 nucleotides: TGTGCCATCAGTCAGGACAGTTCGAACACTGAAGCTTTCTTT.

The chain combines TRBV6-2 or TRBV6-3 with TRBJ2-1; tentatively, D is TRBD2 (6 bases). The CDR3 is 15 amino acids. The V gene's germline CDR1 is MNHEY and CDR2 SVGEGT. V was clipped by 4 bases and J by 6 bases, with 16 bases between them. CDR3 amino acids: CASSWNSGTANEQFF. The CDR3 bases are TGTGCCAGCAGTTGGAATAGCGGTACAGCCAATGAGCAGTTCTTC.

J is TRBJ1-2 and V is TRBV7-2; 7 bases are shared with TRBD1. Germline V gives CDR1 SGHTA, CDR2 FQGNSA. The V gene end was trimmed by 2 bases and the J gene end by 3 bases; junction bases not matched to a gene: 9. The CDR3 has 16 residues. For the CDR3, the DNA is TGTGCCAGCAGCTTAAGCTCCAACAGGGGCGACTATGGCTACACCTTC. This sequence encodes CASSLSSNRGDYGYTF.

This chain connects TRBV19 to TRBJ2-5, with 7 bases lining up with TRBD1. CDR1 LNHDA and CDR2 SQIVND come from the germline V gene (reference sequence). The trim removed 10 bases at V and 2 bases at J, leaving 10 bases unmatched. The CDR3 contains 14 residues. In DNA form, the CDR3 reads TGTGCCACCTCACGACAGGGCTTGCAAGAGACCCAGTACTTC. Amino acids: CATSRQGLQETQYF.

This clone showed up just once. This chain connects TRBV7-9 to TRBJ2-1; 10 nucleotides align to TRBD2. The CDR3 contains 16 residues. The trim removed 5 bases at V and 6 bases at J, leaving 10 bases unmatched. CDR1 and CDR2 from the germline V gene are SEHNR and FQNEAQ (reference sequence). Written as DNA, the CDR3 is TGTGCCAGCAGCAGTAGCGGGGGGCTTGGGAGCAATGAGCAGTTCTTC. As protein: CASSSSGGLGSNEQFF.

The chain joins TRBV18 to TRBJ2-7, with TRBD1 identical over 9 bases. V was pared by 3 bases and J by 1 base, with 4 bases of the junction left unmatched. This CDR3 has 15 residues. Per germline, CDR1 KGHSH and CDR2 LQKENI. The CDR3 DNA reads as TGTGCCAGCTCACCGCGACAGGGGGGGTCCTACGAGCAGTACTTC. Protein product: CASSPRQGGSYEQYF.

Note on this clone: Other DNA sequences in the same sample also yield this CDR3. This chain connects TRBV29-1 to TRBJ1-5, with 9 bases that match TRBD1. Germline V lookup: CDR1 SQVTM, CDR2 ANQGSEA. The CDR3 has 13 residues. After removal of 4 bases from V and 7 bases from J, the junction contained 5 bases not matched to a gene. The CDR3 DNA reads as TGCAGCGTTGGGGGACAGGGCGGGCAGCCCCAGCATTTT. The encoded protein is CSVGGQGGQPQHF. Drawing the rest from reference TRBV29-1 and TRBJ1-5, the complete variable domain is SAVISQKPSRDICQRGTSLTIQCQVDSQVTMMFWYRQQPGQSLTLIATANQGSEATYESGFVIDKFPISRPNLTFSTLTVSNMSPEDSSIYLCSVGGQGGQPQHFGDGTRLSIL.

This clone was detected a few times. The sample contains more than one DNA sequence encoding this CDR3. The V call is TRBV9, the J call TRBJ2-7; 8 bases agree with TRBD2. Germline CDR1 is SGDLS and CDR2 is YYNGEE. V trimming: 0 bases; J trimming: 0 bases; junction bases outside the gene matches: 2. The CDR3 runs 15 residues. The CDR3 coding sequence is TGTGCCAGCAGCGTAGGTGGGACTAGCTCCTACGAGCAGTACTTC. Its translation is CASSVGGTSSYEQYF.

J is TRBJ2-5 and V is TRBV5-1; TRBD2 agrees at 7 bases. CDR3 length equals 16 residues. The germline V gene has CDR1 SGHRS and CDR2 YFSETQ. V lost 4 bases, J lost 1 base, and 10 bases stayed unmatched. CDR3 coding DNA: TGCGCCAGCAGCCGCTCGGGAGGCGCCATCCAAGAGACCCAGTACTTC. Its translation: CASSRSGGAIQETQYF.

This chain uses TRBV6-2 or TRBV6-3 with TRBJ1-2; D uncertain. The CDR3 totals 12 residues. Deletions cut 6 bases from V and 4 bases from J, with 9 bases between. Germline V gene sequence: CDR1 MNHEY, CDR2 SVGEGT. The CDR3 sequence is CASSAGFYGYTF. The CDR3 nucleotides read TGTGCCAGCAGCGCCGGTTTCTATGGCTACACCTTC.

This chain joins TRBV27 and TRBJ2-7; D not resolved. The length of the CDR3 is 13 residues. The V gene lost 5 bases and the J gene lost 1 base, with 9 bases spanning the gap. In germline, CDR1 is MNHEY, CDR2 SMNVEV (reference sequence). The CDR3 reads CASSPNYSYEQYF. Here the CDR3 DNA reads TGTGCCAGCAGTCCGAACTATTCCTACGAGCAGTACTTC.

The chain joins TRBV24-1 to TRBJ1-1; 9 bases line up with TRBD1. V lost 3 bases and J lost 4; bases outside the gene matches: 5. Germline values: CDR1 KGHDR, CDR2 SFDVKD. This CDR3 contains 15 residues. CDR3 in amino acids: CATSDRTGATTEAFF. CDR3 DNA sequence: TGTGCCACCAGTGATAGGACAGGGGCGACCACTGAAGCTTTCTTT.

J is TRBJ1-6 and V is TRBV28; a possible D gene is TRBD1 (6 bases). V lost 6 bases and J lost 0, with 12 bases in between. Germline V lookup: CDR1 MDHEN, CDR2 SYDVKM. CDR3 length: 16 residues. The CDR3, as DNA: TGTGCCAGCAGGAACGGACAGAGCTCCTATAATTCACCCCTCCACTTT. Its protein product is CASRNGQSSYNSPLHF.

The V and J genes are TRBV28 and TRBJ2-2; 12 bases match TRBD2. Germline CDR1 and CDR2: MDHEN and SYDVKM. The CDR3 contains 18 residues. The junction had 7 bases not matched to a gene; V was cut back by 5 bases and J by 0 bases. The CDR3 DNA reads TGTGCCAGCAGTATCTCTAGCGGGAGGGCCTCGAACACCGGGGAGCTGTTTTTT. Translated: CASSISSGRASNTGELFF.